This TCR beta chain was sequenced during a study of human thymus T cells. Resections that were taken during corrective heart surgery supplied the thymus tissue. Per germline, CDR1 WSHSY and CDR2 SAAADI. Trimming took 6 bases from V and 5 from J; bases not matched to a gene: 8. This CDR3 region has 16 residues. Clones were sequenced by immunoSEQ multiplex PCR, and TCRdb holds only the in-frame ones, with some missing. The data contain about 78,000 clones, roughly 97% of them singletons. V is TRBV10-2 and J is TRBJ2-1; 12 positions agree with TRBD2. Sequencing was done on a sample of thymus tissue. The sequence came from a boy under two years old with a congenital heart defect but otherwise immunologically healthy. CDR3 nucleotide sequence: TGCGCCAGCAGCGAAATGACTAGCGGGGGCCACAATGAGCAGTTCTTC. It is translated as CASSEMTSGGHNEQFF.